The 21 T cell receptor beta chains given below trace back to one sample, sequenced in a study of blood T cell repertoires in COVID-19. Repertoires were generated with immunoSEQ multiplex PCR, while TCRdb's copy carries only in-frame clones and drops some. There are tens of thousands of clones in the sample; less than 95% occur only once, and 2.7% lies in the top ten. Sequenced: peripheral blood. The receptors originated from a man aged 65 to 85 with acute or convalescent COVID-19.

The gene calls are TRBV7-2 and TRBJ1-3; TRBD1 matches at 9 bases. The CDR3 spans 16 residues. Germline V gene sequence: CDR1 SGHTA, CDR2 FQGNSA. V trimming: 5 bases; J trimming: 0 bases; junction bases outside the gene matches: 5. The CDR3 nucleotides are TGTGCCAGCAGCCAGGGACAGGGAAACTCTGGAAACACCATATATTTT. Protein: CASSQGQGNSGNTIYF.

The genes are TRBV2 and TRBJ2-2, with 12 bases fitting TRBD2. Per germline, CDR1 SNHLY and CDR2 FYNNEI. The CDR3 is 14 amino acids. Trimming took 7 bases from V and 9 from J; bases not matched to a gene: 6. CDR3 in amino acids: CASTRLAGVRELFF. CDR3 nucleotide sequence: TGTGCCAGCACCAGACTAGCGGGAGTTCGGGAGCTGTTTTTT.

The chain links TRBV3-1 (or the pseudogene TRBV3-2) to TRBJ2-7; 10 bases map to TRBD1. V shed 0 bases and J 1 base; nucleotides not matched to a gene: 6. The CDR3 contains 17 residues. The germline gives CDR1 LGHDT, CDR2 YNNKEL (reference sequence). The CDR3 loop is CASSQDTRQGASYEQYF. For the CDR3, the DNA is TGTGCCAGCAGCCAAGATACCCGACAGGGGGCATCCTACGAGCAGTACTTC.

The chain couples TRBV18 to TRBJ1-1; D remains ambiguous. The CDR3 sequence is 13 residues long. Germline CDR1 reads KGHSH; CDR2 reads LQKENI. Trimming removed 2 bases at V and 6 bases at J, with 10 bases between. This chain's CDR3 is CASSPSGWAEAFF. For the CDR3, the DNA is TGTGCCAGCTCACCATCGGGTTGGGCTGAAGCTTTCTTT.

The CDR3 protein is CAISQSGVLYGYTF. DNA of the CDR3: TGTGCCATCAGTCAATCGGGGGTACTCTATGGCTACACCTTC. The chain combines TRBV10-3 with TRBJ1-2; TRBD1 might be the D (5 bases). V was clipped by 5 bases and J by 4 bases, with 14 bases between them. From germline, CDR1 is ENHRY and CDR2 SYGVKD. The CDR3 is 14 amino acids.

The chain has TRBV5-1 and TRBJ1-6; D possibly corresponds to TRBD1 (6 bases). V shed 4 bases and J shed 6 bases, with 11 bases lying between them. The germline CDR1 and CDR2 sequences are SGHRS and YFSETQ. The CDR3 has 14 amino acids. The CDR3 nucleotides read TGCGCCAGCAGCCCGGGACAAGTTAATTCACCCCTCCACTTT. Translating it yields CASSPGQVNSPLHF.

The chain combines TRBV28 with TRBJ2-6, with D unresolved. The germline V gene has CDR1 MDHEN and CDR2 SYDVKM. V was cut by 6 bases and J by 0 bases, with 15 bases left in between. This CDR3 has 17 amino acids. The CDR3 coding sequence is TGTGCCAGCAGCGGCCGCAGACAAACCTCTGGGGCCAACGTCCTGACTTTC. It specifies CASSGRRQTSGANVLTF.

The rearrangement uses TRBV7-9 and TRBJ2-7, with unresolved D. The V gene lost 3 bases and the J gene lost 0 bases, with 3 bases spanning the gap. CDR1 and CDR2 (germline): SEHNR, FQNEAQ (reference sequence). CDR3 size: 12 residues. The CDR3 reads CASSLSSYEQYF. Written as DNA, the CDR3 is TGTGCCAGCAGCTTGAGCTCCTACGAGCAGTACTTC.

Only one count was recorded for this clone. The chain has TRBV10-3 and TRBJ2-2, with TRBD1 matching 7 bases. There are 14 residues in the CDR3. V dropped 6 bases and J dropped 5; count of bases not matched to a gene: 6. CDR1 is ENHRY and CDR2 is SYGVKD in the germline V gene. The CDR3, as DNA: TGTGCCATCAGGGGGACAGAAACAACCGGGGAGCTGTTTTTT. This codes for CAIRGTETTGELFF.

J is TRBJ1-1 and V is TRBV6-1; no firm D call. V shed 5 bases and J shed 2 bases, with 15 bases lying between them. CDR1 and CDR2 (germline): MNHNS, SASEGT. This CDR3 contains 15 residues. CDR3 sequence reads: CASSFSNTQNTEAFF. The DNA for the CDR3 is TGTGCCAGCAGTTTTTCGAACACACAAAACACTGAAGCTTTCTTT.

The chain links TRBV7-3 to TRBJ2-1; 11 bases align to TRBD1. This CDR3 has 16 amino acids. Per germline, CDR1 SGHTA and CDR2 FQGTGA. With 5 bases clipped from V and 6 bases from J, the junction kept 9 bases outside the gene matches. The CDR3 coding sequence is TGTGCCAGCAGCCTTCCCCGCGGGACAGGGGGCAATGAGCAGTTCTTC. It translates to CASSLPRGTGGNEQFF.

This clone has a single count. CDR3 nucleotide sequence: TGTGCCAGTAGTACCAACCCAGGGACAGTTCCCGACTCCTACGAGCAGTACTTC. This translates into CASSTNPGTVPDSYEQYF. This rearrangement joins TRBV19 to TRBJ2-7; 7 bases are a match to TRBD1. The V segment lost 4 bases and the J segment 0 bases; nucleotides outside the gene matches: 15. The V gene's germline CDR1 is LNHDA and CDR2 SQIVND (reference sequence). This CDR3 region has 18 residues.

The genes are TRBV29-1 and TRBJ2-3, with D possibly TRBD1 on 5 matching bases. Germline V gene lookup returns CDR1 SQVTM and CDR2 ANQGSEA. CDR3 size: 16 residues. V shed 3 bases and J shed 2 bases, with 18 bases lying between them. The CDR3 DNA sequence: TGCAGCGTTGAGTGGATGCAGGGCCCCTCCACAGATACGCAGTATTTT. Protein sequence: CSVEWMQGPSTDTQYF.

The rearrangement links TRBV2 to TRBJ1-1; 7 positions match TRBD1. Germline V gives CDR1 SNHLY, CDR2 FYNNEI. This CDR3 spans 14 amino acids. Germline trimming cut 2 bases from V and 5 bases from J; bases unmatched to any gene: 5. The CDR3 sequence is CASSELGGRTEAFF. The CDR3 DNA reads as TGTGCCAGCAGTGAACTAGGGGGCAGGACTGAAGCTTTCTTT.

CDR3 protein: CASSLGQGVNSPLHF. Written as DNA, the CDR3 is TGTGCCAGCAGCCTGGGACAGGGAGTTAATTCACCCCTCCACTTT. The V and J genes are TRBV7-9 and TRBJ1-6; 9 bases match TRBD1. Germline trimming cut 5 bases from V and 6 bases from J; bases unmatched to any gene: 5. Germline CDR1 is SEHNR and CDR2 is FQNEAQ (reference sequence). The CDR3 loop spans 15 amino acids. Complete variable domain (other parts from reference TRBV7-9 and TRBJ1-6): DTGVSQNPRHKITKRGQNVTFRCDPISEHNRLYWYRQTLGQGPEFLTYFQNEAQLEKSRLLSDRFSAERPKGSFSTLEIQRTEQGDSAMYLCASSLGQGVNSPLHFGNGTRLTVT.

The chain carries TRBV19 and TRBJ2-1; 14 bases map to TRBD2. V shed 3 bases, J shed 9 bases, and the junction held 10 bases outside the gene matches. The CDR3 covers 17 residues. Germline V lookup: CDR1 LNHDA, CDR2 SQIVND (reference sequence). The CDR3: CASSMPGLAGAGSEQFF. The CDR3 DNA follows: TGTGCCAGTAGTATGCCGGGACTAGCGGGAGCGGGCAGTGAGCAGTTCTTC.

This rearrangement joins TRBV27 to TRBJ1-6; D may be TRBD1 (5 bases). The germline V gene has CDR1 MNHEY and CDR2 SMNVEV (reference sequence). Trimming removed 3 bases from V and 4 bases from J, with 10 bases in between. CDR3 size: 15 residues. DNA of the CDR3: TGTGCCAGCAGTTTTCAGGGCGGTTATAATTCACCCCTCCACTTT. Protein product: CASSFQGGYNSPLHF.

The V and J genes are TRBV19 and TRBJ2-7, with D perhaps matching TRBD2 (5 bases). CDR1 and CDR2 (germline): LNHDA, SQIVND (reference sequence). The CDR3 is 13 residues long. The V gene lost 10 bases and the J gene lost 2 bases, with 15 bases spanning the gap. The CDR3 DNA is TGTGCCACCGCCAAACGGGATACCTACGAGCAGTACTTC. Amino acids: CATAKRDTYEQYF.

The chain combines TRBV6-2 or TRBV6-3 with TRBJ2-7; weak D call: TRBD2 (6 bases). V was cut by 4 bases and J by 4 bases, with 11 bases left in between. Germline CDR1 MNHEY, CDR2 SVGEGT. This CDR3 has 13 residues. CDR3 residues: CASSWGRRYEQYF. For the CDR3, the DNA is TGTGCCAGCAGTTGGGGGAGGCGGTACGAGCAGTACTTC.

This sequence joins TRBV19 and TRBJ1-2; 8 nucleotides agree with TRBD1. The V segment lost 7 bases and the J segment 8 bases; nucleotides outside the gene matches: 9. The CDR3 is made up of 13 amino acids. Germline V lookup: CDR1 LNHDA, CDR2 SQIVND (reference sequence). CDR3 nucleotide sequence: TGTGCCAGTACTGGACAGGGTTCGCGCGGCTACACCTTC. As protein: CASTGQGSRGYTF. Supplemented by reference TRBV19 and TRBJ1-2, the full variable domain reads DGGITQSPKYLFRKEGQNVTLSCEQNLNHDAMYWYRQDPGQGLRLIYYSQIVNDFQKGDIAEGYSVSREKKESFPLTVTSAQKNPTAFYLCASTGQGSRGYTFGSGTRLTVV.

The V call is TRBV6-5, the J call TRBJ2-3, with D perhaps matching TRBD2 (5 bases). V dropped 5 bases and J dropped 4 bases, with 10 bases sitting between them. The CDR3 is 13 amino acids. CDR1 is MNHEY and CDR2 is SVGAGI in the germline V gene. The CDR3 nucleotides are TGTGCCAGCAGTCTAAGACTATCAGATACGCAGTATTTT. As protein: CASSLRLSDTQYF.